The source of this T cell receptor (beta chain) is a study of T cell changes during pregnancy in multiple sclerosis. TCRdb keeps only in-frame clones here, not all; method: immunoSEQ multiplex PCR. The table has approximately 61,000 clones, approximately 91% seen once. The CDR3 totals 15 residues. Trimming left V 3 bases short and J 0 bases short, with 12 bases between. Germline-derived CDR1 and CDR2 are SGHNT and YYREEE (reference sequence). Sequences were derived from peripheral blood, sampled in the first trimester of pregnancy. This chain uses TRBV5-4 with TRBJ1-1; D might be TRBD1 (6 bases). The sequence derives from a female donor with multiple sclerosis, enrolled in a pregnancy study. The CDR3 sequence: CASSSRTAMNTEAFF. In DNA form, the CDR3 reads TGTGCCAGCAGCTCTAGGACAGCCATGAACACTGAAGCTTTCTTT.